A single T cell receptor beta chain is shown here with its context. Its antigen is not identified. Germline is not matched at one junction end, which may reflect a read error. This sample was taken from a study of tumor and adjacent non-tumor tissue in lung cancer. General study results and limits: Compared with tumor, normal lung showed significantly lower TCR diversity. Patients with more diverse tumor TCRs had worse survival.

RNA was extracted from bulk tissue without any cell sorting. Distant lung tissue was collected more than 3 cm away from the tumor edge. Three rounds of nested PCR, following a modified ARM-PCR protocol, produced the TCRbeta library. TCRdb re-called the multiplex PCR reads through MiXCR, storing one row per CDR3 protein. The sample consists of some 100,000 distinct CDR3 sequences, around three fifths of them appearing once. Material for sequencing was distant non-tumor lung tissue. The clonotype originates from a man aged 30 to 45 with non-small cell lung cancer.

The DNA of the CDR3 is TGTGCCTGCAGGTATGGAATCAACACCGGGGAGCTGTTTTTT. Translation: CACRYGINTGELFF. This rearrangement joins TRBV11-2 to TRBJ2-2; D gene uncertain. CDR1 SGHAT and CDR2 FQNNGV come from the germline V gene. The length of the CDR3 is 14 residues.